These 32 T cell receptor beta chains share one sample of origin, sequenced in a study of CD8+ T cells in alopecia areata. Sequencing relied on a cDNA template that was reverse transcribed from extracted RNA. Clones were sequenced by immunoSEQ multiplex PCR, and TCRdb holds only the in-frame ones, with some missing. This sample has about 64,000 clones, with approximately 44% found just once. Noted treatment: oral pan-JAK inhibitor, 5-10 mg twice daily. This sample comprised CD8+ T cells sorted from blood, obtained at roughly week 36, from a patient treated with tofacitinib. These receptors originate from a human donor with alopecia areata.

The rearrangement links TRBV5-1 to TRBJ2-7; 10 bases fit TRBD1. CDR1 is SGHRS and CDR2 is YFSETQ in the germline V gene. Trimming cost V 4 bases and J 6 bases; bases outside gene matches: 7. CDR3 length equals 14 residues. CDR3 protein: CASSERQGAREQYF. DNA of the CDR3: TGCGCCAGCAGCGAGAGACAGGGGGCACGCGAGCAGTACTTC.

This clone is medium-sized. The chain recombines TRBV7-8 with TRBJ2-1; D is possibly TRBD1 or TRBD2 (6 bases each). Germline V gene data show CDR1 as SGHVS and CDR2 as FQNEAQ. V lost 5 bases and J lost 8, with 13 bases in between. This CDR3 spans 13 amino acids. The CDR3 here is CASSTTGGDEQFF. The CDR3, as DNA: TGTGCCAGCAGCACGACAGGCGGGGATGAGCAGTTCTTC.

The sample holds one count of this clone. V usage is TRBV15 and J usage is TRBJ2-1, with TRBD2 matching over 9 bases. With V trimmed by 1 base and J by 8 bases, 9 bases remained unmatched. The germline V gene has CDR1 LNHNV and CDR2 YYDKDF (reference sequence). This CDR3 is 16 amino acids long. The chain's CDR3 is CATSRGLAGSSDEQFF. The CDR3, as DNA: TGTGCCACCAGCAGAGGGCTAGCGGGGAGTAGCGATGAGCAGTTCTTC.

This clone was counted a few times. The chain joins TRBV13 to TRBJ2-1; 11 positions match TRBD2. CDR1 and CDR2 (germline): PRHDT, FYEKMQ (reference sequence). Trimming removed 1 base from V and 3 bases from J; junction bases left unmatched: 2. The CDR3 is 16 residues long. CDR3 region: CASSLAGTSGYNEQFF. The CDR3, as DNA: TGTGCCAGCAGCTTAGCCGGGACTAGCGGCTACAATGAGCAGTTCTTC.

The V gene is TRBV15, the J gene TRBJ1-1; 7 bases are a match to TRBD1. This CDR3 is 13 amino acids long. Germline trimming cut 4 bases from V and 10 bases from J; bases unmatched to any gene: 9. The V gene's germline CDR1 is LNHNV and CDR2 YYDKDF (reference sequence). The CDR3 DNA is TGTGCCACCAGCACCCCGACAGGGACCGCAGCTTTCTTT. It encodes CATSTPTGTAAFF.

This clone counts as medium-sized. The V gene is TRBV21-1, the J gene TRBJ2-3. TRBV21-1 is described as a pseudogene. This CDR3 spans 17 amino acids. The CDR3 coding sequence is TGTGCCAGCAGCAAAGAAGGGCCCCAGGGGGGGACAGATACGCAGTATTTT. This sequence encodes CASSKEGPQGGTDTQYF.

This clone appeared a few times. This sequence joins TRBV7-9 and TRBJ2-3, with TRBD2 matching 10 bases. The CDR3 is 17 amino acids. Germline V gene lookup returns CDR1 SEHNR and CDR2 FQNEAQ (reference sequence). J was trimmed by 2 bases and V by 2 bases; bases with no gene match: 7. CDR3 in amino acids: CASSLLASGSPTDTQYF. The CDR3 DNA is TGTGCCAGCAGCTTATTGGCTAGCGGGAGTCCCACAGATACGCAGTATTTT. Combining the CDR3 with reference TRBV7-9 and TRBJ2-3 gives the whole variable domain DTGVSQNPRHKITKRGQNVTFRCDPISEHNRLYWYRQTLGQGPEFLTYFQNEAQLEKSRLLSDRFSAERPKGSFSTLEIQRTEQGDSAMYLCASSLLASGSPTDTQYFGPGTRLTVL.

This clone was seen a handful of times. The V and J genes are TRBV19 and TRBJ2-1; possible D gene TRBD2, 5 bases. This CDR3 region has 14 residues. Trimming removed 9 bases at V and 6 bases at J, with 18 bases between. CDR1 is LNHDA and CDR2 is SQIVND in the germline V gene (reference sequence). DNA for the CDR3: TGTGCCAGCAGTTACACACGGGAAGGCAATGAGCAGTTCTTC. Its translation is CASSYTREGNEQFF.

This clone showed up just a few times. The chain links TRBV25-1 to TRBJ2-5, with TRBD2 identical over 7 bases. This CDR3 is built from 13 residues. V shed 6 bases and J 5 bases; nucleotides not matched to a gene: 6. Per germline, CDR1 MGHDK and CDR2 SYGVNS. This CDR3 reads CASSLLALETQYF. The CDR3 DNA reads TGTGCCAGCAGCCTACTAGCGTTGGAGACCCAGTACTTC.

This clone was seen ten or more times. The rearrangement uses TRBV6-1 and TRBJ2-1; 9 bases map to TRBD1. The CDR3 covers 14 residues. Germline V CDR1 and CDR2: MNHNS, SASEGT. Germline trimming cut 5 bases from V and 9 bases from J; bases unmatched to any gene: 8. CDR3 DNA: TGTGCCAGCAGTCCCTGGACAGGGGAGCGTGAGCAGTTCTTC. Amino acids: CASSPWTGEREQFF.

The genes are TRBV11-2 and TRBJ2-7, with a weak D call TRBD1 (5 bases). CDR1 and CDR2 from the germline V gene are SGHAT and FQNNGV. Trimming took 5 bases from V and 0 from J, leaving 11 bases between them. The CDR3 is 14 residues long. CDR3 DNA: TGTGCCAGCAGCCCAGGACACAACTCCTACGAGCAGTACTTC. Its translation: CASSPGHNSYEQYF.

V and J are TRBV28 and TRBJ1-1; D call uncertain. The CDR3 sequence is 12 residues long. The V gene's germline CDR1 is MDHEN and CDR2 SYDVKM. Trimming cost V 6 bases and J 11 bases, with 16 bases left between them. This chain's CDR3 is CASSPRAAGAFF. DNA of the CDR3: TGTGCCAGCAGCCCACGGGCGGCGGGTGCTTTCTTT.

J is TRBJ1-1 and V is TRBV29-1; D not resolved. V was trimmed by 0 bases and J by 5 bases, leaving 10 bases between them. The CDR3 sequence is 13 residues long. Germline lookup yields CDR1 SQVTM and CDR2 ANQGSEA. CDR3 in amino acids: CSVEDREGTEAFF. CDR3 DNA sequence: TGCAGCGTTGAAGACCGGGAAGGGACTGAAGCTTTCTTT.

The chain combines TRBV5-6 with TRBJ1-1; D is unclear. CDR1 is SGHDT, CDR2 YYEEEE, per germline. The CDR3 has 13 amino acids. V lost 3 bases, J lost 8 bases, and 14 bases lay in between. The CDR3 sequence: CASSSNYIGEAFF. In DNA, the CDR3 is TGTGCCAGCAGCTCTAATTACATCGGCGAAGCTTTCTTT. The variable domain in full, completed from reference TRBV5-6 and TRBJ1-1, reads DAGVTQSPTHLIKTRGQQVTLRCSPKSGHDTVSWYQQALGQGPQFIFQYYEEEERQRGNFPDRFSGHQFPNYSSELNVNALLLGDSALYLCASSSNYIGEAFFGQGTRLTVV.

The chain combines TRBV27 with TRBJ2-5, with D possibly matching TRBD1 (6 bases). CDR3 size: 16 residues. Germline CDR1 and CDR2: MNHEY and SMNVEV (reference sequence). Trimming took 7 bases from V and 5 from J, leaving 23 bases between them. This CDR3 reads CASKLRGFQGMETQYF. As DNA, the CDR3 is TGTGCCAGCAAACTTCGGGGCTTCCAGGGGATGGAGACCCAGTACTTC.

The rearrangement links TRBV29-1 to TRBJ2-7; TRBD1 agrees at 9 bases. CDR3 size: 14 residues. After removal of 5 bases from V and 2 bases from J, the junction contained 7 bases not matched to a gene. Germline V gene sequence: CDR1 SQVTM, CDR2 ANQGSEA. CDR3 loop: CSVLGQGMAYEQYF. DNA for the CDR3: TGCAGCGTTTTGGGACAGGGTATGGCCTACGAGCAGTACTTC.

The CDR3 DNA reads as TGCGCCAGCAGCCAAGATAAAGGGGGCTTCACTGAAGCTTTCTTT. This sequence encodes CASSQDKGGFTEAFF. The J gene is TRBJ1-1, the V gene TRBV4-3, with 7 bases lining up with TRBD1. CDR3 size: 15 residues. Germline V lookup: CDR1 LGHNA, CDR2 YSLEER. V dropped 0 bases and J dropped 4; count of bases not matched to a gene: 5.

The genes are TRBV14 and TRBJ2-5; D ambiguous. The CDR3 runs to 13 residues. Germline V CDR1 and CDR2: SGHDN, FVKESK. Trimming removed 2 bases at V and 4 bases at J, with 8 bases between. The CDR3 DNA sequence: TGTGCCAGCAGCCAATTCGTGACAGAGACCCAGTACTTC. Amino acids: CASSQFVTETQYF.

The chain carries TRBV2 and TRBJ2-1; 7 nucleotides align to TRBD2. This CDR3 is 14 amino acids long. Germline trimming cut 3 bases from V and 4 bases from J; bases unmatched to any gene: 3. In germline, CDR1 is SNHLY, CDR2 FYNNEI. The DNA of the CDR3 is TGTGCCAGCAGTGACAGCGGGACTTACAATGAGCAGTTCTTC. Encoded protein: CASSDSGTYNEQFF.

This clone was seen many times. V gene TRBV7-2 combines with J gene TRBJ2-5; a weak D match, TRBD2 (7 bases). Per germline, CDR1 SGHTA and CDR2 FQGNSA. The CDR3 spans 15 residues. V lost 5 bases and J 5 bases, leaving 18 bases between the germline ends. CDR3: CASSPNGGAGETQYF. The CDR3 nucleotides are TGTGCCAGCAGCCCCAATGGGGGGGCGGGTGAGACCCAGTACTTC.

Comments on this clone: Within the sample, other DNA sequences also encode this same CDR3. This chain uses TRBV28 with TRBJ2-7; D call uncertain. The length of the CDR3 is 12 residues. V shed 2 bases and J shed 4 bases, with 6 bases lying between them. Germline CDR1 MDHEN, CDR2 SYDVKM. The CDR3 coding sequence is TGTGCCAGCAGTTTACGGAGATACGAGCAGTACTTC. Its protein is CASSLRRYEQYF.

The chain employs TRBV6-5 and TRBJ1-2, with D hard to call. Germline V gene sequence: CDR1 MNHEY, CDR2 SVGAGI. This CDR3 is built from 14 residues. With 0 bases removed from V and 0 bases from J, the gap between germline ends came to 5 bases. The DNA for the CDR3 is TGTGCCAGCAGTTACTCCGCGGCTAACTATGGCTACACCTTC. This codes for CASSYSAANYGYTF.

This clone was detected a few times. This chain uses TRBV6-5 with TRBJ2-2; no clear D. Trimming left V 4 bases short and J 4 bases short, with 7 bases between. From germline, CDR1 is MNHEY and CDR2 SVGAGI. There are 13 residues in the CDR3. DNA of the CDR3: TGTGCCAGCAGTTCCCAATCCACCGGGGAGCTGTTTTTT. Its translation is CASSSQSTGELFF.

A single count supports this clone. The CDR3 DNA reads as TGTGCCAGCAGTGTGTCCGGACAGGGGCTATACAATGAGCAGTTCTTC. It encodes CASSVSGQGLYNEQFF. The rearrangement joins TRBV2 to TRBJ2-1, with 9 bases fitting TRBD1. CDR1 is SNHLY, CDR2 FYNNEI, per germline. The CDR3 spans 16 residues. V shed 4 bases, J shed 4 bases, and the junction held 8 bases outside the gene matches.

The J gene is TRBJ1-5, the V gene TRBV27; TRBD1 is a possible D gene (5 bases). The CDR3 runs 15 residues. Per the germline V gene, CDR1 is MNHEY and CDR2 is SMNVEV (reference sequence). Trimming took 5 bases from V and 2 from J, leaving 13 bases between them. The CDR3 DNA reads TGTGCCAGCAGTCCCGGGACCAAAGGCAATCAGCCCCAGCATTTT. Encoded protein: CASSPGTKGNQPQHF.

The chain carries TRBV2 and TRBJ2-1; TRBD1 matches 7 bases. V shed 6 bases, J shed 4 bases, and the junction held 0 bases outside the gene matches. In germline, CDR1 is SNHLY, CDR2 FYNNEI. There are 12 residues in the CDR3. CDR3 region: CASRDRYNEQFF. In nucleotides, the CDR3 is TGTGCCAGCAGGGACAGGTACAATGAGCAGTTCTTC.

This clone was picked up a small number of times. The chain couples TRBV6-6 to TRBJ2-7, with D possibly matching TRBD1 (5 bases). Trimming pared 8 bases from V and 6 bases from J, leaving 11 bases between. There are 11 residues in the CDR3. Germline V gene data show CDR1 as MNHNY and CDR2 as SVGAGI (reference sequence). The CDR3 DNA reads as TGTGCCAGCTTCGGACACTTCGAGCAGTACTTC. Amino acid sequence: CASFGHFEQYF.

The rearrangement uses TRBV27 and TRBJ1-1; D is ambiguous. CDR3 size: 15 residues. With 6 bases removed from V and 4 bases from J, the gap between germline ends came to 18 bases. Germline loops: CDR1 MNHEY, CDR2 SMNVEV (reference sequence). CDR3 in DNA: TGTGCCAGCAGCTCCTTAACCAGATGGGTCACTGAAGCTTTCTTT. The encoded protein is CASSSLTRWVTEAFF.

The chain couples TRBV4-3 to TRBJ2-1, with 7 nucleotides matching TRBD2. Germline trimming cut 4 bases from V and 8 bases from J; bases unmatched to any gene: 14. This CDR3 is 16 amino acids long. Germline V CDR1 and CDR2: LGHNA, YSLEER. The CDR3 DNA reads TGCGCCAGCAGCCGTAGGGTGAGCGGGGACCTCGATGAGCAGTTCTTC. As protein: CASSRRVSGDLDEQFF.

The chain couples TRBV7-8 to TRBJ2-7, with D possibly called TRBD1 or TRBD2 (5 bases each). Looked up from germline, CDR1 is SGHVS and CDR2 is FQNEAQ. The V and J ends lost 1 base and 5 bases respectively, with 15 bases between them. The CDR3 is 15 amino acids. The CDR3 here is CASSLDGDPSNEQYF. DNA of the CDR3: TGTGCCAGCAGCTTAGATGGGGACCCCTCGAACGAGCAGTACTTC.

This clone was seen a single time. The chain uses TRBV6-5 and TRBJ1-2; D gene ambiguous. The CDR3 is 12 amino acids. The germline V gene has CDR1 MNHEY and CDR2 SVGAGI. V gave up 6 bases and J gave up 8 bases, with 13 bases separating them. Here the CDR3 reads CASSKTERGYTF. The CDR3 nucleotides read TGTGCCAGCAGCAAAACGGAAAGAGGCTACACCTTC.

The J gene is TRBJ2-7, the V gene TRBV5-1; D unresolved. Germline V gene data show CDR1 as SGHRS and CDR2 as YFSETQ. V dropped 0 bases and J dropped 0 bases, with 7 bases sitting between them. The CDR3 loop spans 14 amino acids. CDR3 nucleotides: TGCGCCAGCAGCTTGGCGGGCAGCTCCTACGAGCAGTACTTC. It codes for CASSLAGSSYEQYF.